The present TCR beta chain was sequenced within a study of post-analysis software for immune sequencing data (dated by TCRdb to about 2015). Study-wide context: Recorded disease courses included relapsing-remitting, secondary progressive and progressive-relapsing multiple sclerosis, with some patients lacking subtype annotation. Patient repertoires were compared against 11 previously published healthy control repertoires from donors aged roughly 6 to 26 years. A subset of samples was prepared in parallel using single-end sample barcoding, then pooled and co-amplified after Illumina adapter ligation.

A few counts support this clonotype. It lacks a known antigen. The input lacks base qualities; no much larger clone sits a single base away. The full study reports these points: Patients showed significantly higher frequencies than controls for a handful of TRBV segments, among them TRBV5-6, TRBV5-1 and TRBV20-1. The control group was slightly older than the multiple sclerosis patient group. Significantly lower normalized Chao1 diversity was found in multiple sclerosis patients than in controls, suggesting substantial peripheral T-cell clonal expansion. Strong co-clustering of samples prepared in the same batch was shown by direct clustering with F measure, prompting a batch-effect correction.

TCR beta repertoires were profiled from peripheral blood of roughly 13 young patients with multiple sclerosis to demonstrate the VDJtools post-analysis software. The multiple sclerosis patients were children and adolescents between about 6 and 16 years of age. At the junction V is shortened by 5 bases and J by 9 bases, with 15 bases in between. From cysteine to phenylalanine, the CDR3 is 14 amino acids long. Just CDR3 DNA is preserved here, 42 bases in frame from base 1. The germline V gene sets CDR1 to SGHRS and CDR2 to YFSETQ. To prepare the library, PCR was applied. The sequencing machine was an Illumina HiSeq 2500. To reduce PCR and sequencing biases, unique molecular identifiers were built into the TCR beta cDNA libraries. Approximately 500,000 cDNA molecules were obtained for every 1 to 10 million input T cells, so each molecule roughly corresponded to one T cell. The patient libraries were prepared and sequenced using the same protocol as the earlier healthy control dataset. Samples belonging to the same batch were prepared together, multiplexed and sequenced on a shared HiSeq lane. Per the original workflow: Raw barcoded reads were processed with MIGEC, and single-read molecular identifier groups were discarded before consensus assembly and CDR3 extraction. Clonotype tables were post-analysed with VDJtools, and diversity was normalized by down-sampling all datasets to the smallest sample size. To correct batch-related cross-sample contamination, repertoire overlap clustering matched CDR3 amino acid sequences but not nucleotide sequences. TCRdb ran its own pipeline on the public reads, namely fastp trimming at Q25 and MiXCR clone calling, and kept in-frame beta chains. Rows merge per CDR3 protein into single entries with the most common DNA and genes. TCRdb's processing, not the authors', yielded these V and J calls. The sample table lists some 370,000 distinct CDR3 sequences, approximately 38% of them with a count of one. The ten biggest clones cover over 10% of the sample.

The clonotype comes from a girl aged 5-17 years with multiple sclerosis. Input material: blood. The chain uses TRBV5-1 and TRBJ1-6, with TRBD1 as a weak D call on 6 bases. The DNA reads TGCGCCAGCAGAAATCGGGACACGACTTCACCCCTCCACTTT. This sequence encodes CASRNRDTTSPLHF.